A single sample is the source of the 13 T cell receptor beta chains below, sequenced in a study of T-cell reconstitution after alpha-beta-depleted transplantation in children. Unique molecular identifiers were used to barcode this TCRbeta library. Each CDR3 protein gets one entry after TCRdb re-called the PCR reads with MiXCR. The sample consists of fewer than 400,000 distinct CDR3 sequences, around 25% of them appearing once. This specimen consisted of PBMCs, mostly from graft donor cells, obtained 180 days after TCRalphabeta/CD19-depleted stem cell transplant. These receptors were obtained from a male patient under 18 who had a stem cell transplant for acute lymphoblastic leukemia, so the T cells may come from the graft donor.

The chain is built from TRBV20-1 and TRBJ2-1; tentatively, D is TRBD1 (6 bases). With 3 bases removed from V and 3 bases from J, the gap between germline ends came to 15 bases. This CDR3 is 15 amino acids long. Per the germline V gene, CDR1 is DFQATT and CDR2 is SNEGSKA (reference sequence). The CDR3 DNA is TGCAGTGCTAGTATTGACAGGTGGGGCTACAATGAGCAGTTCTTC. This translates into CSASIDRWGYNEQFF.

The chain is built from TRBV20-1 and TRBJ2-1; 7 bases align to TRBD2. Germline loops: CDR1 DFQATT, CDR2 SNEGSKA (reference sequence). V gave up 7 bases and J gave up 1 base; unmatched junction bases: 7. This CDR3 is built from 14 residues. CDR3 bases: TGCAGTGACCAACTAGCGTGGTCCTACAATGAGCAGTTCTTC. This translates into CSDQLAWSYNEQFF.

The chain joins TRBV14 to TRBJ1-1; 8 bases align to TRBD1. The CDR3 consists of 15 residues. Germline V CDR1 and CDR2: SGHDN, FVKESK. Trimming cost V 5 bases and J 3 bases; bases outside gene matches: 8. In DNA, the CDR3 is TGTGCCAGCAGCGTCAGGGGGCTCGGGCACACTGAAGCTTTCTTT. Translated, it gives CASSVRGLGHTEAFF.

The chain joins TRBV7-6 to TRBJ2-3; TRBD2 aligns across 11 bases. Trimming at V came to 5 bases and at J to 4 bases, leaving 20 bases not matched to a gene. The CDR3 length is 20 residues. CDR1 SGHVS and CDR2 FNYEAQ come from the germline V gene. The CDR3, as DNA: TGTGCCAGCAGCCTTAGATTGGGGGGTTATCGACTAGCGGGACCAGATACGCAGTATTTT. Translated: CASSLRLGGYRLAGPDTQYF.

This clonotype has just a few counts. V usage is TRBV7-2 and J usage is TRBJ2-4; weak D call: TRBD2 (6 bases). V gave up 4 bases and J gave up 1 base, with 17 bases separating them. The CDR3 length is 17 residues. Germline V lookup: CDR1 SGHTA, CDR2 FQGNSA. CDR3 coding DNA: TGTGCCAGCAGCTCCAAACTAGCTCAGAGCGCCAAAAACATTCAGTACTTC. It specifies CASSSKLAQSAKNIQYF.

In this sample, this clonotype turned up a few times. The chain links TRBV15 to TRBJ2-1, with 9 bases aligning to TRBD2. This CDR3 has 16 amino acids. The V gene end was trimmed by 0 bases and the J gene end by 4 bases; junction bases not matched to a gene: 4. Germline V gene lookup returns CDR1 LNHNV and CDR2 YYDKDF (reference sequence). CDR3 coding DNA: TGTGCCACCAGCAGAGATGTGGCGGGAGGGTACAATGAGCAGTTCTTC. Its translation: CATSRDVAGGYNEQFF.

With regard to this clonotype: The junction differs from germline at one of its ends, possibly a read error. V is TRBV20-1 and J is TRBJ1-3; D unclear. Germline V gene data show CDR1 as DFQATT and CDR2 as SNEGSKA (reference sequence). The CDR3 extends over 14 amino acids. The CDR3 DNA follows: TGCAGTGCGAGAGGACGGAGCTCTGGAAACACCATATATTTT. It translates to CSARGRSSGNTIYF.

In its sample, this clonotype was seen a few times. This sequence joins TRBV7-9 and TRBJ1-1; unclear D gene. Germline V CDR1 and CDR2: SEHNR, FQNEAQ (reference sequence). The CDR3 is 15 residues long. The V gene lost 0 bases and the J gene lost 0 bases, with 8 bases spanning the gap. As DNA, the CDR3 is TGTGCCAGCAGCTTAGCGGCAGCTTTGAACACTGAAGCTTTCTTT. Protein product: CASSLAAALNTEAFF.

The chain joins TRBV27 to TRBJ2-4; 8 nucleotides agree with TRBD2. The CDR3 has 15 amino acids. From germline, CDR1 is MNHEY and CDR2 SMNVEV (reference sequence). Trimming took 6 bases from V and 6 from J; bases not matched to a gene: 10. The CDR3 DNA reads TGTGCCAGCAGCTACGGACTAGCCCCCGGAAACATTCAGTACTTC. Translated, it gives CASSYGLAPGNIQYF.

The chain uses TRBV7-3 and TRBJ1-6; D remains unclear. The CDR3 length is 15 residues. Germline CDR1 is SGHTA and CDR2 is FQGTGA. Trimming cost V 0 bases and J 7 bases, with 10 bases left between them. This chain's CDR3 is CASSLTPGQNSPLHF. The CDR3 bases are TGTGCCAGCAGCTTAACGCCCGGGCAGAATTCACCCCTCCACTTT. Full variable domain (remainder filled in from reference TRBV7-3 and TRBJ1-6): GAGVSQTPSNKVTEKGKYVELRCDPISGHTALYWYRQSLGQGPEFLIYFQGTGAADDSGLPNDRFFAVRPEGSVSTLKIQRTERGDSAVYLCASSLTPGQNSPLHFGNGTRLTVT.

In its sample, this clonotype was seen many times. The V gene is TRBV12-3 or TRBV12-4, the J gene TRBJ2-1; D call uncertain. The V end was cut by 4 bases, the J end by 8 bases, with 9 bases between. The CDR3 contains 12 residues. This chain's CDR3 is CASSSLGHEQFF. CDR3 DNA sequence: TGTGCCAGCAGTTCCCTAGGCCATGAGCAGTTCTTC.

This clonotype turned up a few times. This chain uses TRBV20-1 with TRBJ2-5; 9 bases match TRBD2. The CDR3 spans 13 residues. Losses at the gene ends were 2 bases for V and 5 bases for J; bases not matched to a gene: 3. Germline CDR1 reads DFQATT; CDR2 reads SNEGSKA (reference sequence). CDR3 residues: CSARTSGRETQYF. DNA of the CDR3: TGCAGTGCTAGAACAAGCGGGAGGGAGACCCAGTACTTC.

The chain joins TRBV29-1 to TRBJ2-1; D gene unclear. The CDR3 has 15 residues. Germline values: CDR1 SQVTM, CDR2 ANQGSEA. V was clipped by 1 base and J by 3 bases, with 13 bases between them. This chain's CDR3 is CSVEAAPLIYNEQFF. The CDR3 region has the DNA TGCAGCGTTGAAGCGGCACCTTTAATCTACAATGAGCAGTTCTTC.